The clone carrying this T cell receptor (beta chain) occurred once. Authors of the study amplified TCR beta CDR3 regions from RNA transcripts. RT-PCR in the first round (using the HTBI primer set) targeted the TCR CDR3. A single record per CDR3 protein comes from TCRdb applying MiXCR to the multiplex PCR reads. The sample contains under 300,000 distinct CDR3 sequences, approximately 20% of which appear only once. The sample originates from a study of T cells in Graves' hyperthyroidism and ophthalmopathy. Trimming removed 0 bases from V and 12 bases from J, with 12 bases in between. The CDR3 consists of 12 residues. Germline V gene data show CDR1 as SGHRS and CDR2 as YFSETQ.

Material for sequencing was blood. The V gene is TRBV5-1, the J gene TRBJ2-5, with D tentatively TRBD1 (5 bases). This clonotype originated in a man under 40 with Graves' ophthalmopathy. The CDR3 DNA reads TGCGCCAGCAGCTTGGAGGGGCAGCGCGAGTACTTC. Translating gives CASSLEGQREYF.